The rows below give T cell receptor beta chains drawn from one sample of a study of cytomegalovirus exposure and HLA in healthy donors. The repertoire was sequenced with immunoSEQ multiplex PCR; TCRdb's copy has only in-frame clones and lacks some. The sample records about 360,000 clones, 86% being singletons. Sequencing was performed on PBMCs. These receptors all come from a woman under 30 in good health and CMV-seronegative. Each CDR3 is given with its conserved first and last residue. The D gene is left open where the match is weak. Where a row states a size, it is once, few, many or the class of an expanded clone; other rows omit it.

len: 14; v_gene: TRBV9; d_gene: -; j_gene: TRBJ2-3; abundance: -; CDR3nt: TGTGCCAGCAGCGTAGCCCAGACAGTAGATACGCAGTATTTT; CDR3aa: CASSVAQTVDTQYF
len: 13; v_gene: TRBV9; d_gene: -; j_gene: TRBJ1-1; abundance: -; CDR3nt: TGTGCCAGCAGCGTAGATCAGGGCTTAGAAGCTTTCTTT; CDR3aa: CASSVDQGLEAFF
len: 16; v_gene: TRBV28; d_gene: TRBD2; j_gene: TRBJ2-1; abundance: -; CDR3nt: TGTGCCAGCAGACTTATCGGGACTAGCATCACAGATGAGCAGTTCTTC; CDR3aa: CASRLIGTSITDEQFF
len: 15; v_gene: TRBV6-1; d_gene: TRBD1; j_gene: TRBJ1-4; abundance: -; CDR3nt: TGTGCCAGCAGTGAATGGGACAGACTTAATGAAAAACTGTTTTTT; CDR3aa: CASSEWDRLNEKLFF
len: 15; v_gene: TRBV6-5; d_gene: -; j_gene: TRBJ1-1; abundance: once; CDR3nt: TGTGCCAGCAGTTTATCCCCAGGGACTGGCACTGAAGCTTTCTTT; CDR3aa: CASSLSPGTGTEAFF
len: 15; v_gene: TRBV19; d_gene: -; j_gene: TRBJ1-6; abundance: -; CDR3nt: TGTGCCAGTAGTATCCTTGGCCGCCAAAATTCACCCCTCCACTTT; CDR3aa: CASSILGRQNSPLHF
len: 16; v_gene: TRBV14; d_gene: -; j_gene: TRBJ1-2; abundance: -; CDR3nt: TGTGCCAGCAGCCAATCGCTATGGCGGGTCGGAGATGGCTACACCTTC; CDR3aa: CASSQSLWRVGDGYTF
len: 15; v_gene: TRBV5-1; d_gene: -; j_gene: TRBJ2-1; abundance: -; CDR3nt: TGCGCCAGCAGCGACGGAGGGGTGGCCTACAATGAGCAGTTCTTC; CDR3aa: CASSDGGVAYNEQFF
len: 15; v_gene: TRBV7-9; d_gene: -; j_gene: TRBJ2-7; abundance: -; CDR3nt: TGTGCCAGCAGCCGCTCAACGGAGGCCTTGGGCGAGCAGTACTTC; CDR3aa: CASSRSTEALGEQYF
len: 15; v_gene: TRBV6-4; d_gene: TRBD2; j_gene: TRBJ2-3; abundance: -; CDR3nt: TGTGCCAGCAAGACTAGCGGCGCTAGCACAGATACGCAGTATTTT; CDR3aa: CASKTSGASTDTQYF
len: 16; v_gene: TRBV4-2; d_gene: TRBD2; j_gene: TRBJ2-7; abundance: -; CDR3nt: TGTGCCAGCAGCCGCCCACTAGCGGATCCTATCCACGAGCAGTACTTC; CDR3aa: CASSRPLADPIHEQYF
len: 18; v_gene: TRBV28; d_gene: TRBD1; j_gene: TRBJ2-7; abundance: -; CDR3nt: TGTGCCAGCAGTTTATCCTTAACCGGGACAGTTCCCTCCTACGAGCAGTACTTC; CDR3aa: CASSLSLTGTVPSYEQYF
len: 14; v_gene: TRBV30; d_gene: TRBD1; j_gene: TRBJ1-5; abundance: -; CDR3nt: TGTGCCTGGAGTACGGGACAGGGGACTCAGCCCCAGCATTTT; CDR3aa: CAWSTGQGTQPQHF
len: 17; v_gene: TRBV7-9; d_gene: -; j_gene: TRBJ2-5; abundance: -; CDR3nt: TGTGCCAGCAGCTTAAATAGGTTCCGGGAACACCAAGAGACCCAGTACTTC; CDR3aa: CASSLNRFREHQETQYF
len: 13; v_gene: TRBV6-1; d_gene: TRBD1; j_gene: TRBJ1-6; abundance: -; CDR3nt: TGTGCCAGCGGGACAGGGGGTAATTCACCCCTCCACTTT; CDR3aa: CASGTGGNSPLHF
len: 14; v_gene: TRBV5-4; d_gene: -; j_gene: TRBJ1-5; abundance: -; CDR3nt: TGTGCCAGCAGCTTGGGACAGACCAATCAGCCCCAGCATTTT; CDR3aa: CASSLGQTNQPQHF
len: 13; v_gene: TRBV2; d_gene: TRBD1; j_gene: TRBJ1-5; abundance: -; CDR3nt: TGTGCCAGCAGGGGACAGGGGAAGGAGCCCCAGCATTTT; CDR3aa: CASRGQGKEPQHF
len: 15; v_gene: TRBV5-4; d_gene: TRBD1; j_gene: TRBJ1-1; abundance: few; CDR3nt: TGTGCCAGCAGCTTGGGGGGACAGGCCCCTGCTGAAGCTTTCTTT; CDR3aa: CASSLGGQAPAEAFF
len: 15; v_gene: TRBV7-6; d_gene: TRBD1; j_gene: TRBJ1-5; abundance: -; CDR3nt: TGTGCCAGCAGCCCGACAGGGGGAAGCAATCAGCCCCAGCATTTT; CDR3aa: CASSPTGGSNQPQHF
len: 15; v_gene: TRBV7-8; d_gene: -; j_gene: TRBJ2-7; abundance: -; CDR3nt: TGTGCCAGCAGCCGCTTGGGGAGTACGATGTACGAGCAGTACTTC; CDR3aa: CASSRLGSTMYEQYF
len: 15; v_gene: TRBV4-1; d_gene: -; j_gene: TRBJ1-2; abundance: -; CDR3nt: TGCGCCAGCAGCCACGATTCTCCGGGACTTTCAGGCTACACCTTC; CDR3aa: CASSHDSPGLSGYTF
len: 14; v_gene: TRBV28; d_gene: TRBD1; j_gene: TRBJ1-1; abundance: few; CDR3nt: TGTGCCAGCAGTCTAGACAGGGTTAACACTGAAGCTTTCTTT; CDR3aa: CASSLDRVNTEAFF
len: 14; v_gene: TRBV5-4; d_gene: -; j_gene: TRBJ2-3; abundance: -; CDR3nt: TGTGCCAGCATATCGCCGGGGTCGGAAGATACGCAGTATTTT; CDR3aa: CASISPGSEDTQYF
len: 18; v_gene: TRBV9; d_gene: -; j_gene: TRBJ2-2; abundance: -; CDR3nt: TGTGCCAGCAGCGCACAAAGCATCGGGGGAACCAACACCGGGGAGCTGTTTTTT; CDR3aa: CASSAQSIGGTNTGELFF
len: 16; v_gene: TRBV27; d_gene: -; j_gene: TRBJ2-2; abundance: -; CDR3nt: TGTGCCAGCAGTTTAAGGTTCGACAGGATTTTCGGGGAGCTGTTTTTT; CDR3aa: CASSLRFDRIFGELFF
len: 16; v_gene: TRBV10-3; d_gene: TRBD1; j_gene: TRBJ2-3; abundance: -; CDR3nt: TGTGCCATCAGTGTGAACGACAGGGTGAGCACAGATACGCAGTATTTT; CDR3aa: CAISVNDRVSTDTQYF
len: 14; v_gene: TRBV5-1; d_gene: TRBD1; j_gene: TRBJ2-7; abundance: -; CDR3nt: TGCGCCAGCAGCTTGGGGGACAGGGTCTACGAGCAGTACTTC; CDR3aa: CASSLGDRVYEQYF
len: 13; v_gene: TRBV7-6; d_gene: TRBD2; j_gene: TRBJ2-5; abundance: -; CDR3nt: TGTGCCACTAGGACTAGCGGACAAGAGACCCAGTACTTC; CDR3aa: CATRTSGQETQYF
len: 13; v_gene: TRBV27; d_gene: -; j_gene: TRBJ1-4; abundance: -; CDR3nt: TGTGCCAGCTCCCTTTACAGGAGTGAAAAACTGTTTTTT; CDR3aa: CASSLYRSEKLFF
len: 15; v_gene: TRBV2; d_gene: -; j_gene: TRBJ1-5; abundance: -; CDR3nt: TGTGCCAGCAAGATGACAGTAGCCATCAATCAGCCCCAGCATTTT; CDR3aa: CASKMTVAINQPQHF
len: 15; v_gene: TRBV9; d_gene: -; j_gene: TRBJ1-2; abundance: few; CDR3nt: TGTGCCAGCAGCGTAGGGGGCGGGGATTCGTATGGCTACACCTTC; CDR3aa: CASSVGGGDSYGYTF
len: 16; v_gene: TRBV27; d_gene: -; j_gene: TRBJ1-2; abundance: -; CDR3nt: TGTGCCAGCAGTACCGTTATGTCGGGGTTAGACTATGGCTACACCTTC; CDR3aa: CASSTVMSGLDYGYTF
len: 12; v_gene: TRBV7-9; d_gene: -; j_gene: TRBJ1-1; abundance: few; CDR3nt: TGTGCCAGCAGCTCCGAGGGCACTGAAGCTTTCTTT; CDR3aa: CASSSEGTEAFF
len: 14; v_gene: TRBV27; d_gene: TRBD2; j_gene: TRBJ2-7; abundance: -; CDR3nt: TGTGCCAGCAGTCGACCGGGACTACACTACGAGCAGTACTTC; CDR3aa: CASSRPGLHYEQYF
len: 15; v_gene: TRBV5-1; d_gene: -; j_gene: TRBJ2-5; abundance: -; CDR3nt: TGCGCCAGCAGCTTGGTTCTGGGGCTGGGAGAGACCCAGTACTTC; CDR3aa: CASSLVLGLGETQYF
len: 13; v_gene: TRBV18; d_gene: -; j_gene: TRBJ1-1; abundance: few; CDR3nt: TGTGCCAGCTCACCAAGCTCAACAGCTGAAGCTTTCTTT; CDR3aa: CASSPSSTAEAFF
len: 18; v_gene: TRBV7-3; d_gene: TRBD1; j_gene: TRBJ2-1; abundance: -; CDR3nt: TGTGCCAGCAGCTCCCCCGGGACAGGATCAAGCTCCTACAATGAGCAGTTCTTC; CDR3aa: CASSSPGTGSSSYNEQFF
len: 14; v_gene: TRBV6-5; d_gene: -; j_gene: TRBJ2-7; abundance: -; CDR3nt: TGTGCCAGCAGATTGACAGCATCCTCCTACGAGCAGTACTTC; CDR3aa: CASRLTASSYEQYF
len: 15; v_gene: TRBV29-1; d_gene: TRBD1; j_gene: TRBJ1-4; abundance: once; CDR3nt: TGCAGCGTTGGGACAGGAGGGGCCATTAATGAAAAACTGTTTTTT; CDR3aa: CSVGTGGAINEKLFF
len: 14; v_gene: TRBV10-2; d_gene: -; j_gene: TRBJ1-1; abundance: -; CDR3nt: TGCGCCAGCAGGGGGGAGGTGCGGGACACTGAAGCTTTCTTT; CDR3aa: CASRGEVRDTEAFF
len: 13; v_gene: TRBV5-1; d_gene: -; j_gene: TRBJ2-7; abundance: -; CDR3nt: TGCGCCAGCAGACTTGAGGGGGTGAGCGAGCAGTACTTC; CDR3aa: CASRLEGVSEQYF
len: 15; v_gene: TRBV4-1; d_gene: -; j_gene: TRBJ2-1; abundance: -; CDR3nt: TGCGCCAGCAGCCAATCACTGAGCTCCTACAATGAGCAGTTCTTC; CDR3aa: CASSQSLSSYNEQFF
len: 11; v_gene: TRBV28; d_gene: -; j_gene: TRBJ1-1; abundance: -; CDR3nt: TGTGCCAGCAGGCAGGCCACTGAAGCTTTCTTT; CDR3aa: CASRQATEAFF
len: 15; v_gene: TRBV19; d_gene: TRBD2; j_gene: TRBJ2-3; abundance: -; CDR3nt: TGTGCCAGTAGTAGACTAGCGCCTAGCACAGATACGCAGTATTTT; CDR3aa: CASSRLAPSTDTQYF
len: 15; v_gene: TRBV5-8; d_gene: -; j_gene: TRBJ2-5; abundance: -; CDR3nt: TGTGCCAGCAGCCTAGGAAGAGGCCGGGGAGAGACCCAGTACTTC; CDR3aa: CASSLGRGRGETQYF
len: 14; v_gene: TRBV4-1; d_gene: -; j_gene: TRBJ1-1; abundance: few; CDR3nt: TGCGCCAGCAGCCATCGCGCCCCGGGGAGTGAAGCTTTCTTT; CDR3aa: CASSHRAPGSEAFF
len: 15; v_gene: TRBV28; d_gene: TRBD1; j_gene: TRBJ1-2; abundance: once; CDR3nt: TGTGCCAGCAGTTCTCCAGGGGGCGCGATAGGTGGCTACACCTTC; CDR3aa: CASSSPGGAIGGYTF
len: 15; v_gene: TRBV10-3; d_gene: -; j_gene: TRBJ2-7; abundance: -; CDR3nt: TGTGCCATCAGTCCGGGACACCTGAGCTCCTACGAGCAGTACTTC; CDR3aa: CAISPGHLSSYEQYF
len: 12; v_gene: TRBV29-1; d_gene: TRBD1; j_gene: TRBJ1-1; abundance: -; CDR3nt: TGCAGCGGATCATTCAGGGGGACTGAAGCTTTCTTT; CDR3aa: CSGSFRGTEAFF